The rows below give T cell receptor beta chains drawn from one sample of a study of regulatory T cells in long-lasting Graves disease. TCRdb independently ran MiXCR on the multiplex PCR reads; one entry per CDR3 protein. The data show fewer than 650,000 distinct CDR3 sequences, roughly 15% seen once. Separately, the same data were catalogued under a study of T cells in Graves' hyperthyroidism and ophthalmopathy.

The sample was peripheral blood mononuclear cells (PBMCs), taken at new diagnosis, from a patient treated with antithyroid drugs. The source of these receptors is a young woman with Graves disease. Each CDR3 is given with its conserved first and last residue. A D gene is named only where the DNA matches it firmly. Size values are once, few and many counts, or a class for expanded clones, and some rows have none.

j_call d_call v_call cdr3_length clone_size cdr3_nt cdr3_aa
TRBJ1-5 NA TRBV13 14 few TGTGCCAGCAGCTCAGGATTGGGGGGTCAGCCCCAGCATTTT CASSSGLGGQPQHF
TRBJ2-2 TRBD2 TRBV7-2 15 few TGTGCCAGCAGCTCCGCCGGGACTAATCTCGGGGAGCTGTTTTTT CASSSAGTNLGELFF
TRBJ1-2 TRBD1 TRBV6-1 16 many TGTGCCAGCAGGGCTCCCGGACAGGGGATCGTCTATGGCTACACCTTC CASRAPGQGIVYGYTF
TRBJ1-2 NA TRBV7-8 13 many TGTGCCAGCACGGAGGGGGGCTCATATGGCTACACCTTC CASTEGGSYGYTF
TRBJ2-1 NA TRBV5-5 15 NA TGTGCCAGCAGCTTGCCCGGGGCCGGATACAATGAGCAGTTCTTC CASSLPGAGYNEQFF
TRBJ2-3 NA TRBV19 15 NA TGTGCCAGTAGTATACAGGGAGGTTCCACAGATACGCAGTATTTT CASSIQGGSTDTQYF
TRBJ1-2 TRBD1 TRBV5-1 14 NA TGCGCCAGCAGCTTGGATTCTGTACGACAGGGCTTCACCTTC CASSLDSVRQGFTF
TRBJ2-3 NA TRBV5-1 16 few TGCGCCAGCAGCCCGGGGACGGTCGCTTACACAGATACGCAGTATTTT CASSPGTVAYTDTQYF
TRBJ2-4 TRBD2 TRBV18 18 once TGTGCCAGCTCACCAGGGCGGGGGGGGCAACCTTACCTCGACATTCAGTACTTC CASSPGRGGQPYLDIQYF
TRBJ1-1 NA TRBV6-1 11 many TGTGCCAGCAGTCGCAACCTTGAAGCTTTCTTT CASSRNLEAFF
TRBJ1-2 NA TRBV12-3/TRBV12-4 13 many TGTGCCAGCAGTTTAACAGGGAGCTATGGCTACACCTTC CASSLTGSYGYTF
TRBJ1-3 TRBD1 TRBV28 17 few TGTGCCAGCAGTCTAACCGGGACAGGGGGAACTGGAAACACCATATATTTT CASSLTGTGGTGNTIYF
TRBJ2-7 NA TRBV10-3 15 many TGTGCCATCAGTGGGGGGATGAGGCAGACCTACGAGCAGTACTTC CAISGGMRQTYEQYF
TRBJ2-4 NA TRBV20-1 18 many TGCAGTGCTGACAACCGGGTAGCGCAGGGACTAGCCAAAAACATTCAGTACTTC CSADNRVAQGLAKNIQYF
TRBJ2-1 NA TRBV2 11 NA TGTGCCAGCAGCGGCCACAATGGGCAGTTCTTC CASSGHNGQFF
TRBJ2-7 NA TRBV5-4 16 NA TGTGCCAGCAGCGATGGGGACGGGGGGCGCTCCTACGAGCAGTACTTC CASSDGDGGRSYEQYF
TRBJ1-5 TRBD1 TRBV28 15 many TGTGCCAGCAGCCGAGGGACAGGGGCCAATCAGCCCCAGCATTTT CASSRGTGANQPQHF
TRBJ2-2 NA TRBV20-1 15 many TGCAGTGCTAGAGATCTGCGGGGAAACACCGGGGAGCTGTTTTTT CSARDLRGNTGELFF
TRBJ2-1 NA TRBV30 13 NA TGTGCCTGGACTCGGACCTCCTACAATGAGCAGTTCTTC CAWTRTSYNEQFF
TRBJ2-3 TRBD2 TRBV14 18 few TGTGCCAGCAGCCAAGAACTAGCGGGAGGGCCAGGTGGAGATACGCAGTATTTT CASSQELAGGPGGDTQYF
TRBJ2-3 NA TRBV11-2 15 many TGTGCCAGCAGCTATAATATAGTGGTGGAAGATACGCAGTATTTT CASSYNIVVEDTQYF
TRBJ1-2 NA TRBV29-1 12 few TGCAGCGCCGACCACCTGGACTATGGCTACACCTTC CSADHLDYGYTF
TRBJ2-1 TRBD2 TRBV3-1 13 few TGTGCCAGCAGCCAAGAGCCTAGCGGTGAGCAGTTCTTC CASSQEPSGEQFF
TRBJ1-1 TRBD1 TRBV18 15 few TGTGCCAGCTCACCACCGGGGCAGGGGGCTTCGGTAGCTTTCTTT CASSPPGQGASVAFF
TRBJ2-5 TRBD2 TRBV18 16 few TGTGCCAGCTCACCACAAGAGACTAGCGGGAGGCAGACCCAGTACTTC CASSPQETSGRQTQYF
TRBJ2-1 NA TRBV7-9 17 NA TGTGCCAGCAGCTTAGCGGGGGACTCCCTATCCAACAATGAGCAGTTCTTC CASSLAGDSLSNNEQFF